The present TCR beta chain was sequenced within a study of response to subunit inactivated influenza vaccine. Study-wide results and limits: Each seasonal influenza vaccination, the authors suggested, recruits few new T cells.

Germline CDR1 is SGHRS and CDR2 is YFSETQ. Between the trimmed V and J ends, which lost 1 base and 5 bases, there was a span of 9 bases. CDR3 size: 13 residues. TCRdb independently ran MiXCR on the RT-PCR reads; one entry per CDR3 protein. The sample consists of roughly 700,000 distinct CDR3 sequences, approximately 14% of them appearing once. This clonotype was seen only a few times. Antigen unknown. Specimen: PBMCs from blood, collected 14 days before vaccination. The chain combines TRBV5-1 with TRBJ2-5; a possible D gene is TRBD1 (6 bases). The TCR comes from a man aged 50 to 60 who received an inactivated influenza vaccine. The CDR3 DNA sequence: TGCGCCAGCAGCTTGCAACAGGGTGAGACCCAGTACTTC. Translated, it gives CASSLQQGETQYF.